These 17 T cell receptor beta chains were all obtained from the same sample, sequenced in a study of cytomegalovirus exposure and HLA in healthy donors. Primers: 60 Vbeta forward and 13 Jbeta reverse. TCRdb's copy holds only in-frame clones and misses some; the assay was immunoSEQ multiplex PCR. Among 200,000 or so clones listed, roughly 84% were seen once. What was sequenced was PBMCs. These TCRs come from a girl in the first two years of life in good health and CMV-seronegative.

J is TRBJ1-3 and V is TRBV14; D is uncertain. This CDR3 region has 16 residues. The germline V and J ends were trimmed by 0 bases and 1 base, with 10 bases remaining between them. CDR1 is SGHDN, CDR2 FVKESK, per germline. CDR3 nucleotides: TGTGCCAGCAGCCAAGATCTTGCGGGTTCTGGAAACACCATATATTTT. Its translation is CASSQDLAGSGNTIYF.

The rearrangement links TRBV6-1 to TRBJ2-1; TRBD2 agrees at 11 bases. The CDR3 loop spans 14 amino acids. J was trimmed by 9 bases and V by 1 base; bases with no gene match: 2. CDR1 is MNHNS, CDR2 SASEGT, per germline. For the CDR3, the DNA is TGTGCCAGCAGTGAAGGGCTAGCGGGGGGTGAGCAGTTCTTC. Protein: CASSEGLAGGEQFF.

The chain has TRBV7-9 and TRBJ2-4, with 9 bases lining up with TRBD2. J gave up 6 bases and V 3 bases, and 3 bases lay outside the gene matches. The CDR3 is 14 residues long. The germline V gene has CDR1 SEHNR and CDR2 FQNEAQ (reference sequence). Here the CDR3 DNA reads TGTGCCAGCAGCTTTGGGACTAGCCTAAACATTCAGTACTTC. Protein: CASSFGTSLNIQYF.

As DNA, the CDR3 is TGCGCCAGCAGTCAGGGGGACTGGCAGCCCCAGCATTTT. Encoded protein: CASSQGDWQPQHF. V usage is TRBV23-1 and J usage is TRBJ1-5, with a weak D call TRBD1 (5 bases). TRBV23-1 is noted as an ORF with a role that remains uncertain. With 3 bases removed from V and 7 bases from J, the gap between germline ends came to 10 bases. The CDR3 is 13 residues long.

V usage is TRBV7-3 and J usage is TRBJ2-1; 7 nucleotides align to TRBD2. The V and J ends lost 2 bases and 7 bases, in that order; junction bases with no gene match: 17. This CDR3 contains 18 residues. Germline CDR1 is SGHTA and CDR2 is FQGTGA. Here the CDR3 DNA reads TGTGCCAGCAGCTTACGTCGGGGGTCGGGAGGACTTTGGAATGAGCAGTTCTTC. As protein: CASSLRRGSGGLWNEQFF.

The V gene is TRBV7-2, the J gene TRBJ2-3; 9 bases agree with TRBD2. With 6 bases clipped from V and 4 bases from J, the junction kept 17 bases outside the gene matches. This CDR3 contains 18 residues. The germline CDR1 and CDR2 sequences are SGHTA and FQGNSA. CDR3 loop: CASSSEGASGMVADTQYF. The DNA for the CDR3 is TGTGCCAGCAGTTCAGAGGGGGCTAGCGGGATGGTGGCAGATACGCAGTATTTT.

The V call is TRBV9, the J call TRBJ2-2; the D gene is possibly TRBD2 (6 bases). V was clipped by 3 bases and J by 6 bases, with 18 bases between them. Germline lookup yields CDR1 SGDLS and CDR2 YYNGEE. The CDR3 has 16 residues. The CDR3 spells CASSDRLGGVAGELFF. The DNA for the CDR3 is TGTGCCAGCAGCGATCGACTAGGAGGTGTGGCCGGGGAGCTGTTTTTT.

The chain couples TRBV6-4 to TRBJ2-3; TRBD2 matches 9 bases. CDR1 and CDR2 from the germline V gene are MRHNA and SNTAGT. This CDR3 comprises 16 residues. J lost 7 bases, V lost 0 bases, and 8 bases had no gene match. The CDR3 reads CASSDSTSGGIHTQYF. The CDR3 DNA reads as TGTGCCAGCAGTGACTCGACTAGCGGAGGAATACATACGCAGTATTTT.

This clone appeared a few times. The CDR3 sequence: CSVTGTGEDGYTF. Written as DNA, the CDR3 is TGCAGCGTTACCGGGACAGGGGAAGATGGCTACACCTTC. The gene calls are TRBV29-1 and TRBJ1-2; TRBD1 aligns across 10 bases. The V segment lost 5 bases and the J segment 6 bases; nucleotides outside the gene matches: 6. CDR3 length: 13 amino acids. The germline V gene has CDR1 SQVTM and CDR2 ANQGSEA.

The chain is built from TRBV29-1 and TRBJ2-1, with TRBD1 matching over 7 bases. CDR3 size: 16 residues. CDR1 and CDR2 from the germline V gene are SQVTM and ANQGSEA. J was trimmed by 5 bases and V by 0 bases; bases with no gene match: 10. CDR3 DNA: TGCAGCGTTGAAGACATTTGGGGGACAGTTGACAATGAGCAGTTCTTC. Protein product: CSVEDIWGTVDNEQFF.

J is TRBJ2-1 and V is TRBV7-6, with 12 bases matching TRBD2. Germline V gives CDR1 SGHVS, CDR2 FNYEAQ. V lost 3 bases to trimming and J lost 0 bases; unmatched junction nucleotides: 9. The CDR3 covers 19 residues. CDR3 nucleotide sequence: TGTGCCAGCAGCTTCTCGGGACTAGCGGGCGCGCGCTCCTACAATGAGCAGTTCTTC. Translating gives CASSFSGLAGARSYNEQFF.

This clone showed up just a few times. J is TRBJ2-1 and V is TRBV20-1, with D unresolved. Germline V gene sequence: CDR1 DFQATT, CDR2 SNEGSKA (reference sequence). V lost 6 bases and J lost 9, with 12 bases in between. CDR3 length: 11 residues. This CDR3 reads CSAPLVGEQFF. For the CDR3, the DNA is TGCAGTGCGCCGTTAGTTGGTGAGCAGTTCTTC.

The chain combines TRBV4-1 with TRBJ2-7, with 10 bases aligning to TRBD1. Losses at the gene ends were 0 bases for V and 3 bases for J; bases not matched to a gene: 11. CDR1 is MGHRA and CDR2 is YSYEKL in the germline V gene. The CDR3 has 18 residues. The CDR3 protein is CASSQDSRIRTGGYEQYF. DNA for the CDR3: TGCGCCAGCAGCCAAGATTCGAGAATAAGGACAGGGGGCTACGAGCAGTACTTC.

The rearrangement joins TRBV7-3 to TRBJ2-7; possible D gene TRBD1, 5 bases. Germline lookup yields CDR1 SGHTA and CDR2 FQGTGA. The CDR3 has 13 residues. V lost 2 bases to trimming and J lost 6 bases, with 11 bases between them. The CDR3 sequence: CASSLFPQGEQYF. The CDR3 bases are TGTGCCAGCAGCTTATTCCCTCAGGGCGAGCAGTACTTC.

The J gene is TRBJ1-5, the V gene TRBV4-1, with D possibly being TRBD1 (5 bases). CDR3 length equals 18 residues. The V end lost 0 bases, the J end lost 0 bases, and 15 bases lay between the germline ends. CDR1 and CDR2 from the germline V gene are MGHRA and YSYEKL. CDR3 residues: CASSQDGQGPVSNQPQHF. As DNA, the CDR3 is TGCGCCAGCAGCCAAGATGGGCAGGGCCCCGTTAGCAATCAGCCCCAGCATTTT.

The chain employs TRBV7-9 and TRBJ2-1, with TRBD2 matching 14 bases. The J segment lost 9 bases and the V segment lost 10 bases, leaving 11 bases of the junction unmatched. CDR1 is SEHNR and CDR2 is FQNEAQ in the germline V gene (reference sequence). CDR3 length: 15 amino acids. The CDR3 reads CAIGGLAGATREQFF. The DNA of the CDR3 is TGTGCCATTGGGGGACTAGCGGGAGCAACACGTGAGCAGTTCTTC.

The chain uses TRBV6-5 and TRBJ2-7; the match to TRBD2 covers 8 bases. Losses at the gene ends were 0 bases for V and 7 bases for J; bases not matched to a gene: 5. This CDR3 region has 14 residues. Germline CDR1 is MNHEY and CDR2 is SVGAGI. For the CDR3, the DNA is TGTGCCAGCAGTTACTCAGCGGGAGATGGGGAGCAGTACTTC. Encoded protein: CASSYSAGDGEQYF.